A selection of T cell receptor beta chains follows, all from one sample in a study of Ad26.COV2.S vaccination and SARS-CoV-2 variants. Measured with immunoSEQ multiplex PCR; TCRdb has only the in-frame clones, and not every one. The data show just over 350,000 clones, around 90% seen once. The material was peripheral blood, obtained after recovery from COVID-19. The receptors were sampled from a human donor who had recovered from COVID-19. CDR3s include the opening cysteine and the closing phenylalanine or tryptophan. The D gene is left open where the match is weak. For some rows the clone size is stated as once, few or many, or as a class when expanded; others skip it.

cdr3_nt	cdr3_aa	d_call	v_call	j_call	clone_size
TGCGCCAGCAGTGAGTCTTACAGGACTAGCGGGGGGAGCTCCTACAATGAGCAGTTCTTC	CASSESYRTSGGSSYNEQFF	TRBD2	TRBV10-1	TRBJ2-1	.
TGTGCCAGCAGCTCAACGGGACCCAAAGAGACCCAGTACTTC	CASSSTGPKETQYF	.	TRBV7-2	TRBJ2-5	once
TGCGCCAGCAGCCTGGGACTAGCGGGGGACCTAACTAGCACAGATACGCAGTATTTT	CASSLGLAGDLTSTDTQYF	TRBD2	TRBV5-1	TRBJ2-3	.
TGTGCCAGCAGCTTATTCATGGGGGGACCGGGGGAGCTGTTTTTT	CASSLFMGGPGELFF	.	TRBV5-4	TRBJ2-2	.
TGTGCCAGCTCTTCACTACCCTCAGGATCCCGGACCCCTAATGAAAAACTGTTTTTT	CASSSLPSGSRTPNEKLFF	.	TRBV18	TRBJ1-4	.
TGTGCCAGCAGCTTAGGCCTAGGAGGGACTGGAAACACCATATATTTT	CASSLGLGGTGNTIYF	.	TRBV13	TRBJ1-3	.
TGTGCCAGCAGCCCGCCGGGTTACAATGAGCAGTTCTTC	CASSPPGYNEQFF	.	TRBV7-8	TRBJ2-1	.
TGTGCCAGCAGCTCAACCGACAGGGCGTCGATTCAGCCCCAGCATTTT	CASSSTDRASIQPQHF	TRBD1	TRBV11-2	TRBJ1-5	.
TGCAGTGCTAGTGCGACAGGGTTCGCCACTGAAGCTTTCTTT	CSASATGFATEAFF	TRBD1	TRBV20-1	TRBJ1-1	few
TGTGCCAGCAGCAAACGACACCTAGTAGACTCTGGAAACACCATATATTTT	CASSKRHLVDSGNTIYF	.	TRBV21-1	TRBJ1-3	.
TGTGCCAGTAGTAATGGGGGAATGAACACTGAAGCTTTCTTT	CASSNGGMNTEAFF	.	TRBV19	TRBJ1-1	.
TGTGCTAGTGGTTTGTGGGCAATTGGGACAGGGCTCAATGAGCAGTTCTTC	CASGLWAIGTGLNEQFF	TRBD1	TRBV12-5	TRBJ2-1	.
TGTGCCAGCAGCTCCGGGACAGGCGACATTCAGTACTTC	CASSSGTGDIQYF	TRBD1	TRBV12-3/TRBV12-4	TRBJ2-4	.
TGTGCCAGCAGCCAGGGTGAGGGCTACACCTTC	CASSQGEGYTF	.	TRBV6-2/TRBV6-3	TRBJ1-2	.
TGCGCCAGCAGCGAGGCGGGGACCTACAATGAGCAGTTCTTC	CASSEAGTYNEQFF	.	TRBV5-1	TRBJ2-1	.
TGTGCCAGCAGCGTACAGGCAACTAATGAAAAACTGTTTTTT	CASSVQATNEKLFF	.	TRBV9	TRBJ1-4	.
TGTGCCAGCAGCTTAGGACAGGGACTCTACAATGAGCAGTTCTTC	CASSLGQGLYNEQFF	.	TRBV11-2	TRBJ2-1	once